The clone carrying this T cell receptor (beta chain) appeared many times. Its antigen is currently unknown. This entry belongs to a study of identical twins. Overall study findings and caveats: Insertions were fewer in abundant cord blood beta clonotypes, whereas memory repertoires showed none of this pattern.

Each CDR3 protein is one row after TCRdb ran MiXCR on the 5' RACE reads. Among about 1.7 million distinct CDR3 sequences listed, about 31% were seen once. This clonotype originated in a newborn girl in good health. Specimen: cord blood.

The CDR3, as DNA: TGTGCCATCAGTGAAAAGTACGAGCAGTACTTC. It translates to CAISEKYEQYF. This sequence joins TRBV10-3 and TRBJ2-7; no clear D. The V end lost 3 bases, the J end lost 4 bases, and 4 bases lay between the germline ends. This CDR3 contains 11 residues. Germline V gives CDR1 ENHRY, CDR2 SYGVKD.